This T cell receptor (beta chain) came from a study of shared clonotypes between healthy human individuals. Naive CD8 cells were CD45RO-negative, positively selected for CCR7, excluding terminally differentiated effector memory CD45RA+ cells. HIV-negative, healthy adults without recent acute infections or vaccinations were the donors. Original processing notes: ImmunoSEQ junction-only sequences lacked quality scores, so their filtering differed. Sequenced by immunoSEQ multiplex PCR; TCRdb stores in-frame clones only, minus some. That table furnishes V, J and clone size, whereas the DNA furnished D and trimming. The table has about 1.9 million clones, roughly 95% seen once; the top ten hold about 1.7%. The sample taken for sequencing was naive CD8+ T cells from PBMCs. The receptor's source is a man between 18 and 29 years old in good health. Some clones in this sample may be carry-over from other donors' samples.

CDR3 region: CASSSTGTENEDTQYF. CDR3 sequence (DNA): TGTGCCAGCAGTTCCACCGGGACCGAGAACGAAGATACGCAGTATTTT. The rearrangement links TRBV6-6 to TRBJ2-3; TRBD1 or TRBD2 may be the D gene (5 bases each). Deletions cut 4 bases from V and 5 bases from J, with 19 bases between. The germline gives CDR1 MNHNY, CDR2 SVGAGI (reference sequence). The CDR3 length is 16 residues.